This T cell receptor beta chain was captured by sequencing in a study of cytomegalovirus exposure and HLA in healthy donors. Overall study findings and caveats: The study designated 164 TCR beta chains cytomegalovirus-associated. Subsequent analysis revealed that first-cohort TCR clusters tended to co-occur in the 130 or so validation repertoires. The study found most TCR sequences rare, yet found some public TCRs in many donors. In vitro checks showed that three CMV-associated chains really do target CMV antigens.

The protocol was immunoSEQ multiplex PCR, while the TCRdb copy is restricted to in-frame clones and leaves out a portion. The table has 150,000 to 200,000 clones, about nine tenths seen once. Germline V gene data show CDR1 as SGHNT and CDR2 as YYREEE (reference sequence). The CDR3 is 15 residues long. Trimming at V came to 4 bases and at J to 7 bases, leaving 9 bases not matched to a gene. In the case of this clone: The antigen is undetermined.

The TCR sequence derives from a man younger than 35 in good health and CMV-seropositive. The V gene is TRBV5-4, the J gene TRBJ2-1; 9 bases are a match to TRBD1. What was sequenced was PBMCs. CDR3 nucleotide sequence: TGTGCCAGCAGCGCACCGGGACAGGGTATTAATGAGCAGTTCTTC. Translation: CASSAPGQGINEQFF.